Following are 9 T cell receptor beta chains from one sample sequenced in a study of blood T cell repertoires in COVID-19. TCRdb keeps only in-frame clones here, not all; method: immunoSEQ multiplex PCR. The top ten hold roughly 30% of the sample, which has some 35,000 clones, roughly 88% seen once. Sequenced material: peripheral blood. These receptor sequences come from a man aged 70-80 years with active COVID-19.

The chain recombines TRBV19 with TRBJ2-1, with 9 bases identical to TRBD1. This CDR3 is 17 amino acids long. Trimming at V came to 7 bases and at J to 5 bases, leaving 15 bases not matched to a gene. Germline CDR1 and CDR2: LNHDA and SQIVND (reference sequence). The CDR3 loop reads CASIPPVGTGKNNEQFF. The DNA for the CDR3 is TGTGCCAGTATCCCCCCGGTGGGGACAGGGAAGAACAATGAGCAGTTCTTC.

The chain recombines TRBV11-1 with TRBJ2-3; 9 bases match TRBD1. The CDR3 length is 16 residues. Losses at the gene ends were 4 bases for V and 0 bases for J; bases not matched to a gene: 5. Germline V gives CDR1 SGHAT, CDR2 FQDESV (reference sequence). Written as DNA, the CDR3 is TGTGCCAGCAGCTCTTGGGGACAGGGAAGCACAGATACGCAGTATTTT. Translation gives CASSSWGQGSTDTQYF.

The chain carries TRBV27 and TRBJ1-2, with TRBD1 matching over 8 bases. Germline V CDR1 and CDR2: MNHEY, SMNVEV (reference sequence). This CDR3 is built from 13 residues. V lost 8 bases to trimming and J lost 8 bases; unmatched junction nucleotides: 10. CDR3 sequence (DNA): TGTGCCAGCTCCTCCCCAGGGGGCCGGGGCTACACCTTC. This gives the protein CASSSPGGRGYTF.

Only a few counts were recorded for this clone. The CDR3 coding sequence is TGTGCCAGCAGTTTCAGGGGACACGAGCAGTACTTC. It encodes CASSFRGHEQYF. V gene TRBV27 combines with J gene TRBJ2-7, with D possibly matching TRBD1 (6 bases). Germline V CDR1 and CDR2: MNHEY, SMNVEV (reference sequence). The V gene lost 3 bases and the J gene lost 5 bases, with 8 bases spanning the gap. The CDR3 has 12 residues.

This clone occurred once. The CDR3 DNA reads TGTGCCAGCAGCCCGCGGACAGCCACTCACTACGAGCAGTACTTC. This encodes CASSPRTATHYEQYF. The V and J genes are TRBV11-1 and TRBJ2-7, with D tentatively TRBD1 (6 bases). The germline gives CDR1 SGHAT, CDR2 FQDESV (reference sequence). V gave up 5 bases and J gave up 3 bases, with 17 bases separating them. The CDR3 covers 15 residues.

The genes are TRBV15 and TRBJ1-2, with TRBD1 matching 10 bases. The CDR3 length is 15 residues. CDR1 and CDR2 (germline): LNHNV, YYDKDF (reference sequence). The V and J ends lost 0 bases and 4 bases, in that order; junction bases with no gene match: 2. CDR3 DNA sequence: TGTGCCACCAGCAGAGATTGGACAGGGGGCTATGGCTACACCTTC. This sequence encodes CATSRDWTGGYGYTF.

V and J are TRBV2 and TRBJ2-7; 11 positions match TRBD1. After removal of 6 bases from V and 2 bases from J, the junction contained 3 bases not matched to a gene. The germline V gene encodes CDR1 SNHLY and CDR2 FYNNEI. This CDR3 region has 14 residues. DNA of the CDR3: TGTGCCAGCAGGGGGACAGGGGGAGCCTACGAGCAGTACTTC. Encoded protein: CASRGTGGAYEQYF.

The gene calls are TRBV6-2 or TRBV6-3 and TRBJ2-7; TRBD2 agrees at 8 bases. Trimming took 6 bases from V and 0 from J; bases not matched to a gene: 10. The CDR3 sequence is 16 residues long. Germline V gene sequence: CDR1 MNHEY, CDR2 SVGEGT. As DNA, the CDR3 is TGTGCCAGCAGCCGCATTTGGACTAGCATCTCCTACGAGCAGTACTTC. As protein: CASSRIWTSISYEQYF.

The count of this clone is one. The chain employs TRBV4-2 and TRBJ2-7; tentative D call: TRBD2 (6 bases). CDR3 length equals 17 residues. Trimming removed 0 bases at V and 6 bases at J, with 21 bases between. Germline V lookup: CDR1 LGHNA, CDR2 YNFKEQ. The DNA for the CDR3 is TGTGCCAGCAGCCAAGATGGGCGGGGTTGGGTAGGGAGCGAGCAGTACTTC. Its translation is CASSQDGRGWVGSEQYF.